The clone carrying this T cell receptor beta chain was observed at least ten times. The antigen remains unidentified. Diagnosis relied on clinical symptoms, serum thyroxine and TRAb, thyroid ultrasound and orbital computed tomography. RNA transcripts yielded amplified TCR beta CDR3 regions. Carried out on the TCR CDR3, a first-round RT-PCR used the HTBI primer set. Each CDR3 protein is one row after TCRdb ran MiXCR on the multiplex PCR reads. Altogether roughly 300,000 distinct CDR3 sequences are present, around 23% being singletons, with the ten largest covering 50%. These data are taken from a study of T cells in Graves' hyperthyroidism and ophthalmopathy. On the study more broadly: Once the initial diagnosis was made, peripheral blood was obtained before any treatment. Whole-study results and caveats: Ophthalmopathy was identified by the model a median around 6 months ahead of onset. By a 13 V-J model, ophthalmopathy was set apart from stable hyperthyroidism.

This TCR was recovered from a woman between 45 and 65 years old with Graves' hyperthyroidism. Material for sequencing was blood.

The CDR3 region is CASSLTHLTLDSSGANVLTF. The CDR3 DNA is TGTGCCAGCAGCTTGACGCATTTAACACTTGACAGCTCTGGGGCCAACGTCCTGACTTTC. The rearrangement links TRBV5-5 to TRBJ2-6; perhaps TRBD1 as D (5 bases). Between the trimmed V and J ends, which lost 1 base and 0 bases, there was a span of 20 bases. Germline loops: CDR1 SGHKS, CDR2 YYEKEE (reference sequence). The CDR3 is 20 residues long.